This TCR beta chain was recorded in a study of cytomegalovirus exposure and HLA in healthy donors. Study background: Early on, a data release was issued that held approximately 92 million unique TCRs from HLA-typed donors.

Healthy bone marrow donors made up the donor group. Concerning this clone: Its antigen is unidentified.

Germline V gene lookup returns CDR1 SGHKS and CDR2 YYEKEE (reference sequence). The ends were cut back, 4 bases at V and 4 bases at J, with 12 bases in the middle. The CDR3 length is 14 residues. Both 60 Vbeta primers and 13 Jbeta primers went into the PCR. The table came from immunoSEQ multiplex PCR; TCRdb's copy has only in-frame clones and leaves some out. The data contain 200,000 to 250,000 clones, over 60% of them singletons. Study observations and caveats: Most observed TCR sequences were rare, whereas some public TCRs were detected in many donors. According to an earlier analysis, most TCR beta V segments yielded productive rearrangements about 90% or about 30% of the time.

The rearrangement uses TRBV5-5 and TRBJ1-3; perhaps TRBD1 as D (5 bases). Sequencing used PBMCs. This receptor was identified in a man aged 18 to 29 in good health and CMV-seronegative. Here the CDR3 DNA reads TGTGCCAGCAGCCCGGAGGGGATAGGAAACACCATATATTTT. It yields the protein CASSPEGIGNTIYF.